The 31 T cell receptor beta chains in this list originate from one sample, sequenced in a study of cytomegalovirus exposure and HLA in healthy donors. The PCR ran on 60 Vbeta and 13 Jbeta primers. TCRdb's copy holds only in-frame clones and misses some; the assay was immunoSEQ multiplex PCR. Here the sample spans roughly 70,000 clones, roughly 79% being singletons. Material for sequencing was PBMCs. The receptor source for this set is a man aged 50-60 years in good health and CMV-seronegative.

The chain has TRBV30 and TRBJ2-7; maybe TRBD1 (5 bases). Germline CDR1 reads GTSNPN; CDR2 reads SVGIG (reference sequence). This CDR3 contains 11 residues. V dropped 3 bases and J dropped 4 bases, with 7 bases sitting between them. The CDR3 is CAWSAGYEQYF. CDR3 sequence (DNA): TGTGCCTGGAGCGCAGGGTACGAGCAGTACTTC.

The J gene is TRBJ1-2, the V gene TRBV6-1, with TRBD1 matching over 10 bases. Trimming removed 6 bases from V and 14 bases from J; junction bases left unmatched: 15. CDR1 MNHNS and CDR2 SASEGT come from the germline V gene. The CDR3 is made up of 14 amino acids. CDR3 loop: CASSLFGDRGHFTF. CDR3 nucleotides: TGTGCCAGCAGCTTATTTGGAGACAGGGGGCACTTTACCTTC.

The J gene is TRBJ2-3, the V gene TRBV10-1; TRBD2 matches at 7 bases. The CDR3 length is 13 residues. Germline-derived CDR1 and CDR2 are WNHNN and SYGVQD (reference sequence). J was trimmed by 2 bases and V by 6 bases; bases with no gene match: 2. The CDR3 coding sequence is TGCGCCAGCAGAAGCGGGGTCACAGATACGCAGTATTTT. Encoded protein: CASRSGVTDTQYF.

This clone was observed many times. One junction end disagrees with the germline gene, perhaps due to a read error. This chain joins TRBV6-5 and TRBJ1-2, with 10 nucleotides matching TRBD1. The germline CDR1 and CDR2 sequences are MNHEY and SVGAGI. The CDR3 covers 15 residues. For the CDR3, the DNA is TGTGCCAGCGGTTACGACAGGGGGCGCATGGATGGCTACACCTTC. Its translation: CASGYDRGRMDGYTF.

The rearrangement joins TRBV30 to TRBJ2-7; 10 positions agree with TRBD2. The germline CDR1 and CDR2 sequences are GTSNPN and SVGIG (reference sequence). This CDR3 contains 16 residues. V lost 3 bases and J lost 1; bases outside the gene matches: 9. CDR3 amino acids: CAWRFLAGVGSYEQYF. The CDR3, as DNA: TGTGCCTGGAGGTTTCTAGCGGGAGTTGGGTCCTACGAGCAGTACTTC.

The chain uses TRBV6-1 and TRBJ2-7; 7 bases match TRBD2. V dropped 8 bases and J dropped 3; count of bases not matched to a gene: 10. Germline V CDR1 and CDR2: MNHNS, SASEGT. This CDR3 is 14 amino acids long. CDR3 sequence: CASLRLGGFYEQYF. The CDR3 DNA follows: TGTGCCAGCCTGAGGCTGGGAGGGTTCTACGAGCAGTACTTC.

CDR3 sequence: CASQRDMNTEAFF. In DNA, the CDR3 is TGCGCCAGCCAGAGAGACATGAACACTGAAGCTTTCTTT. The chain carries TRBV10-1 and TRBJ1-1; D remains ambiguous. Trimming removed 8 bases from V and 0 bases from J, with 10 bases in between. Germline V CDR1 and CDR2: WNHNN, SYGVQD (reference sequence). This CDR3 region has 13 residues.

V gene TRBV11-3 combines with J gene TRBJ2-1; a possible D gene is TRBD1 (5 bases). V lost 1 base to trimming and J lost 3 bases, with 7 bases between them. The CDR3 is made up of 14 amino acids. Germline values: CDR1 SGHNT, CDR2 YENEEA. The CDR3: CASSLGQNYNEQFF. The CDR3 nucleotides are TGTGCCAGCAGCTTAGGACAGAACTACAATGAGCAGTTCTTC.

For the CDR3, the DNA is TGTGCCAGCAGCGTCCAGGGGTACTCCTCGGGTACGCAGTATTTT. This codes for CASSVQGYSSGTQYF. The chain is built from TRBV9 and TRBJ2-3, with D perhaps TRBD1 (6 bases). Germline CDR1 SGDLS, CDR2 YYNGEE. This CDR3 region has 15 residues. V shed 2 bases and J shed 8 bases, with 18 bases lying between them.

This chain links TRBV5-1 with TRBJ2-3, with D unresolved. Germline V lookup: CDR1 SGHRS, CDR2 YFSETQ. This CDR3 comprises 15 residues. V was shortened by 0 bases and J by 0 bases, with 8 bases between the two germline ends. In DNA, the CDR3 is TGCGCCAGCAGCTTGGAATCTACTAGCACAGATACGCAGTATTTT. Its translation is CASSLESTSTDTQYF.

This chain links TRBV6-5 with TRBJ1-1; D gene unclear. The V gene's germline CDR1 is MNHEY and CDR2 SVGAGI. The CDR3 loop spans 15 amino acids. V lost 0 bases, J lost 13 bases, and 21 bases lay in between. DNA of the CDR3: TGTGCCAGCAGTTACTCGTTGGGTCGTGAGACAATAGTTTTCTTT. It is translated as CASSYSLGRETIVFF.

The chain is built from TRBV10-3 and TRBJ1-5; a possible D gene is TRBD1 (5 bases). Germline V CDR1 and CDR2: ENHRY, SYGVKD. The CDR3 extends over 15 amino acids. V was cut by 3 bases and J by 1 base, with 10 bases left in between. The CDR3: CAISDLGLSNQPQHF. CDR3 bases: TGTGCCATCAGTGATTTGGGGCTAAGCAATCAGCCCCAGCATTTT.

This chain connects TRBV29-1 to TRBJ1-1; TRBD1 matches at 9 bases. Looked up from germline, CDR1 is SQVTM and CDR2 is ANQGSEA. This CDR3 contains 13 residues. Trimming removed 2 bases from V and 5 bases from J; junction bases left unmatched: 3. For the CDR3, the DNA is TGCAGCGTTGAATACAGGGGGCTTACTGAAGCTTTCTTT. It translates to CSVEYRGLTEAFF.

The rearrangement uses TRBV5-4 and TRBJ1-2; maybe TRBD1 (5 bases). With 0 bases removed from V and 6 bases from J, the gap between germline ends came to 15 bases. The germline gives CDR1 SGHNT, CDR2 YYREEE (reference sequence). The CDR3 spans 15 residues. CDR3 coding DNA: TGTGCCAGCAGCTTGGGAACAGGAGACTGGAATGGCTACACCTTC. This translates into CASSLGTGDWNGYTF.

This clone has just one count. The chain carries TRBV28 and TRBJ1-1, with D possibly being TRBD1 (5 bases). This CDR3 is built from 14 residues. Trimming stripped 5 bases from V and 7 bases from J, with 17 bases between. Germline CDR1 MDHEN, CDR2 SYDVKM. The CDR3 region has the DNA TGTGCCAGCAGTCTAACCCCTGGGGGGGGTGAAGCTTTCTTT. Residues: CASSLTPGGGEAFF.

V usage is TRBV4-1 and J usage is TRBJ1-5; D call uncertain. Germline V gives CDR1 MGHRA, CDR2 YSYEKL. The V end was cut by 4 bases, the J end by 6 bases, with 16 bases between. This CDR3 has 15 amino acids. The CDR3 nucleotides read TGCGCCAGCAGCCTCGGGGTGATGGGGTCTCAGCCCCAGCATTTT. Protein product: CASSLGVMGSQPQHF.

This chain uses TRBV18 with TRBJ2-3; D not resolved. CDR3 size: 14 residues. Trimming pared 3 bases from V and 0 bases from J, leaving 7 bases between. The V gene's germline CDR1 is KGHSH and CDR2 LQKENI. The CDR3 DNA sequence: TGTGCCAGCTCACCTCCATTTAGCACAGATACGCAGTATTTT. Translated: CASSPPFSTDTQYF. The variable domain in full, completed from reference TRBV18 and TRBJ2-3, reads NAGVMQNPRHLVRRRGQEARLRCSPMKGHSHVYWYRQLPEEGLKFMVYLQKENIIDESGMPKERFSAEFPKEGPSILRIQQVVRGDSAAYFCASSPPFSTDTQYFGPGTRLTVL.

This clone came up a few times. CDR3 region: CASSLIPSGPTYNEQFF. For the CDR3, the DNA is TGTGCCAGCAGTTTAATCCCCAGCGGACCAACTTACAATGAGCAGTTCTTC. This sequence joins TRBV27 and TRBJ2-1; perhaps TRBD2 as D (5 bases). V lost 2 bases, J lost 4 bases, and 18 bases lay in between. This CDR3 has 17 residues. Germline-derived CDR1 and CDR2 are MNHEY and SMNVEV (reference sequence).

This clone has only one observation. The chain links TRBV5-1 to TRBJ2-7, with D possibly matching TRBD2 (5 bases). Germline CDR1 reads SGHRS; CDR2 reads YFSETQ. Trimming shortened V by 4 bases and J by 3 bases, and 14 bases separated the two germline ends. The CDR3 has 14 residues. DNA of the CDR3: TGCGCCAGCAGCATGGACGGAGGAAACTACGAGCAGTACTTC. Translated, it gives CASSMDGGNYEQYF.

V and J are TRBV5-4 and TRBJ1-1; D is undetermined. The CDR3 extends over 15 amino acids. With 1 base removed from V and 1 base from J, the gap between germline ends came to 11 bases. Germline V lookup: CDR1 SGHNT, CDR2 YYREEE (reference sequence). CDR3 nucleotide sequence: TGTGCCAGCAGCTTGTCTTCAATTAGGAACACTGAAGCTTTCTTT. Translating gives CASSLSSIRNTEAFF.

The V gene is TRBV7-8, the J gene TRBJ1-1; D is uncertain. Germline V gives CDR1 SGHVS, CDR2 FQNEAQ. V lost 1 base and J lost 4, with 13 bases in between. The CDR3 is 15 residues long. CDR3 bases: TGTGCCAGCAGCTTAGAGTCGGGTGTGGGCACTGAAGCTTTCTTT. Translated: CASSLESGVGTEAFF.

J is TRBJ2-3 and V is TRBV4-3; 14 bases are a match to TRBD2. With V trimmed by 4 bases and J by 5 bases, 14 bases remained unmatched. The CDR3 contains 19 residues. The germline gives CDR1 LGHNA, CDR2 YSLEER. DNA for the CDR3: TGCGCCAGCAGCCTACGGACTAGCGGGAGGCCCACCCACCTAGATACGCAGTATTTT. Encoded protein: CASSLRTSGRPTHLDTQYF.

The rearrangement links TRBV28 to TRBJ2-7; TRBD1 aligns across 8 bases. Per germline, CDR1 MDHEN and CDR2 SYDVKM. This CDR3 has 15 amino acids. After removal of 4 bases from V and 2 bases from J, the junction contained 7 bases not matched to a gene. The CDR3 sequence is CASSSPGTGTYEQYF. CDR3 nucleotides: TGTGCCAGCAGTTCACCCGGGACAGGCACCTACGAGCAGTACTTC.

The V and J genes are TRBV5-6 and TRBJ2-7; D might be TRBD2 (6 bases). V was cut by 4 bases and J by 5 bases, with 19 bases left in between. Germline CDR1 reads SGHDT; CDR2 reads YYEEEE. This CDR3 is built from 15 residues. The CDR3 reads CASSPMRLVRDEQYF. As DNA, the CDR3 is TGTGCCAGCAGCCCAATGCGACTAGTCCGCGACGAGCAGTACTTC. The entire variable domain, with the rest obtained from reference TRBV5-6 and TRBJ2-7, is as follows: DAGVTQSPTHLIKTRGQQVTLRCSPKSGHDTVSWYQQALGQGPQFIFQYYEEEERQRGNFPDRFSGHQFPNYSSELNVNALLLGDSALYLCASSPMRLVRDEQYFGPGTRLTVT.

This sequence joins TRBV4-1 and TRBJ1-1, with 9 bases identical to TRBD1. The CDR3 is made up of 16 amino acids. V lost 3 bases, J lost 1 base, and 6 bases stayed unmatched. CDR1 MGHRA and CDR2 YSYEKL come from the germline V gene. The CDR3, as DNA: TGCGCCAGCAGCCAGGCAAGGACAGGGGCGAACACTGAAGCTTTCTTT. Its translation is CASSQARTGANTEAFF.

DNA of the CDR3: TGCAGCGTTGTGGGGAGTTGGAATGAGCAGTTCTTC. As protein: CSVVGSWNEQFF. The chain couples TRBV29-1 to TRBJ2-1; D is perhaps TRBD2 (5 bases). CDR3 length: 12 amino acids. In germline, CDR1 is SQVTM, CDR2 ANQGSEA. Trimming took off 4 bases at V and 7 bases at J, with 11 bases between the two ends.

CDR3 DNA sequence: TGCGCCAGCAGCTTGGTCGGCGGCCATAAGACAGATACGCAGTATTTT. Its protein product is CASSLVGGHKTDTQYF. J is TRBJ2-3 and V is TRBV5-1; D is unresolved. Germline V gene data show CDR1 as SGHRS and CDR2 as YFSETQ. V shed 0 bases and J shed 3 bases, with 14 bases lying between them. The CDR3 contains 16 residues.

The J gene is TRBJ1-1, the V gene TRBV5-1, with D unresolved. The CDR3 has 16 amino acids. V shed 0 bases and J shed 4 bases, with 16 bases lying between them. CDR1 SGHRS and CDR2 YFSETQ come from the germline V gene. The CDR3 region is CASSLASRRVPTEAFF. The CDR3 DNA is TGCGCCAGCAGCTTGGCCAGTAGGAGGGTCCCCACTGAAGCTTTCTTT. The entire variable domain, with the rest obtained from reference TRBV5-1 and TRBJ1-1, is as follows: KAGVTQTPRYLIKTRGQQVTLSCSPISGHRSVSWYQQTPGQGLQFLFEYFSETQRNKGNFPGRFSGRQFSNSRSEMNVSTLELGDSALYLCASSLASRRVPTEAFFGQGTRLTVV.

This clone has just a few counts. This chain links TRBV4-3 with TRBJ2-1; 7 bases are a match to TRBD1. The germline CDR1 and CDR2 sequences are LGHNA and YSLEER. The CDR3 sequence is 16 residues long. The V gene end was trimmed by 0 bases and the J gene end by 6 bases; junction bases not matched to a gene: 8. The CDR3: CASSQDREGAANEQFF. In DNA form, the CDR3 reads TGCGCCAGCAGCCAAGATCGTGAGGGGGCAGCCAATGAGCAGTTCTTC.

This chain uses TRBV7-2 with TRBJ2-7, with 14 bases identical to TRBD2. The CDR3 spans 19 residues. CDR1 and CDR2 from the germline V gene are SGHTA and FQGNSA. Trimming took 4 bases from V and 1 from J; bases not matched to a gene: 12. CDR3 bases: TGTGCCAGCAGCTCCCCCGGGACTAGCGGGAGATTTAGGTCCTACGAGCAGTACTTC. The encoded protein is CASSSPGTSGRFRSYEQYF.

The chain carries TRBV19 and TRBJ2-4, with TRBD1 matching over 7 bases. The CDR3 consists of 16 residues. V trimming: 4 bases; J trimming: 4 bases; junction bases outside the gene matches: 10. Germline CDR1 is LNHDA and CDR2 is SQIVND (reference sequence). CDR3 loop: CASSTGSTGKKNIQYF. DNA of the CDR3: TGTGCCAGTAGTACTGGATCGACAGGGAAAAAAAACATTCAGTACTTC.